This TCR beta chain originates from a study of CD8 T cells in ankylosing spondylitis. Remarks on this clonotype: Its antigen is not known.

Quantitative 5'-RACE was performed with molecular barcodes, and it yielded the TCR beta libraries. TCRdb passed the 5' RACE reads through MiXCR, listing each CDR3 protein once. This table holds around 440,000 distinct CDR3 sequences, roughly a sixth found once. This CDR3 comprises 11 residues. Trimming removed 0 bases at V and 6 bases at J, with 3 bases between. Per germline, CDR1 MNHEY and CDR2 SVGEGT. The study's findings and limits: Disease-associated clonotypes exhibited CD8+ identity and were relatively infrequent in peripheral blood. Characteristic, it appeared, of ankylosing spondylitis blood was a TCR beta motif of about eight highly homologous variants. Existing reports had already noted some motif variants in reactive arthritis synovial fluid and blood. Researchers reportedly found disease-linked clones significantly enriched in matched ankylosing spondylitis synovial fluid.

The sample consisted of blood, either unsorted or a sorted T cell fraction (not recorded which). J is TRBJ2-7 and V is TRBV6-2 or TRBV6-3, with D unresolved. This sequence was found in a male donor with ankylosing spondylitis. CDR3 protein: CASSYSLEQYF. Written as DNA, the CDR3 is TGTGCCAGCAGTTACTCTCTCGAGCAGTACTTC.